This T cell receptor (beta chain) came from a study of beta chain features in type 1 diabetes. In the study overall: Healthy donors, compared against patients, showed similar age, gender and cell yields.

V was clipped by 0 bases and J by 6 bases, with 14 bases between them. Germline-derived CDR1 and CDR2 are SGHVS and FQNEAQ. CDR3 size: 15 residues. Sequenced material consisted of expressed TCRB transcripts (all of the isolated RNA was reverse transcribed). The data were produced by immunoSEQ multiplex PCR, yet TCRdb's version contains in-frame clones alone and is incomplete. The table shows around 350,000 clones, with roughly 12% occurring only once. Sequenced input: naive CD4+ T cells from blood. This sequence was found in a man aged 18 to 35 in good health. The V call is TRBV7-8, the J call TRBJ1-2, with a tentative D call TRBD1 (6 bases). The CDR3 sequence: CASSLAGARLHGYTF. CDR3 nucleotides: TGTGCCAGCAGCTTAGCGGGGGCGCGCTTACATGGCTACACCTTC.